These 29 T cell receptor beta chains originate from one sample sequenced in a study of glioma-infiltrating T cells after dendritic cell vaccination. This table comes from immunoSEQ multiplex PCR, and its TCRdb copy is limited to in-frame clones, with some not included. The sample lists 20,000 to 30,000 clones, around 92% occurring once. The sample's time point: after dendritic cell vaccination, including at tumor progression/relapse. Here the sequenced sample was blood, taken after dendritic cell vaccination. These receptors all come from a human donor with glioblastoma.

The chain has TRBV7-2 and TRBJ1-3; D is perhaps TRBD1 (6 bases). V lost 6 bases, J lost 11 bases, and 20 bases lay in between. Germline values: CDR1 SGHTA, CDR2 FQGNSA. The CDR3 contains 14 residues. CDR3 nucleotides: TGTGCCAGCAGTGGCGGGGGCGCGGAGGGGGCCATATATTTT. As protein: CASSGGGAEGAIYF.

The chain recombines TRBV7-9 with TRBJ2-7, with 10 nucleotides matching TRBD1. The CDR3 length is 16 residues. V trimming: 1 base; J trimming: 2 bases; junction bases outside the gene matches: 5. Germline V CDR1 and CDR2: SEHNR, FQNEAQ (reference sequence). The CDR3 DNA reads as TGTGCCAGCAGCTTAGACCCGGGACAGGGGACCTACGAGCAGTACTTC. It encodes CASSLDPGQGTYEQYF.

CDR3 region: CASITLDRGSNQPQHF. Written as DNA, the CDR3 is TGTGCCAGTATCACCTTGGACAGGGGAAGCAATCAGCCCCAGCATTTT. This rearrangement joins TRBV19 to TRBJ1-5, with 9 bases identical to TRBD1. The CDR3 loop spans 16 amino acids. Germline CDR1 and CDR2: LNHDA and SQIVND (reference sequence). V shed 7 bases, J shed 1 base, and the junction held 8 bases outside the gene matches. Supplemented by reference TRBV19 and TRBJ1-5, the full variable domain reads DGGITQSPKYLFRKEGQNVTLSCEQNLNHDAMYWYRQDPGQGLRLIYYSQIVNDFQKGDIAEGYSVSREKKESFPLTVTSAQKNPTAFYLCASITLDRGSNQPQHFGDGTRLSIL.

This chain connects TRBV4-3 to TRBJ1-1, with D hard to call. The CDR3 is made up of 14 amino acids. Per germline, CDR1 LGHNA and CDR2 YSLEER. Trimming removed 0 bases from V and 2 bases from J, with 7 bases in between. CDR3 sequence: CASSQDRDNTEAFF. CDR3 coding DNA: TGCGCCAGCAGCCAAGATCGAGATAACACTGAAGCTTTCTTT.

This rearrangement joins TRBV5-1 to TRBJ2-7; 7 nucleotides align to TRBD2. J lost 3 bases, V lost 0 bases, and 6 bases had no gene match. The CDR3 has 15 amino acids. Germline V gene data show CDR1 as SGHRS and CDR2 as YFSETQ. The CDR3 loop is CASSLARRENYEQYF. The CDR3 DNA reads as TGCGCCAGCAGCTTGGCCAGGCGGGAGAACTACGAGCAGTACTTC.

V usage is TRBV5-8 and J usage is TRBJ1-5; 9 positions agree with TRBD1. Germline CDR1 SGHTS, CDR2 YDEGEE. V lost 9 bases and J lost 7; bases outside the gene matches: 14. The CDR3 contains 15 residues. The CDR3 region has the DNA TGTGCCACGAATGCCGGGACAGGGATAGGACAGCCCCAGCATTTT. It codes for CATNAGTGIGQPQHF.

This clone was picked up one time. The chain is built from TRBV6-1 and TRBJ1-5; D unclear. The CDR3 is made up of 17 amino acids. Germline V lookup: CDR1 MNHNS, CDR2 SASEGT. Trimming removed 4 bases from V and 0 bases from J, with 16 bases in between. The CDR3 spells CASSVSGPDNSNQPQHF. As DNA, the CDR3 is TGTGCCAGCAGTGTCTCTGGTCCAGATAATAGCAATCAGCCCCAGCATTTT.

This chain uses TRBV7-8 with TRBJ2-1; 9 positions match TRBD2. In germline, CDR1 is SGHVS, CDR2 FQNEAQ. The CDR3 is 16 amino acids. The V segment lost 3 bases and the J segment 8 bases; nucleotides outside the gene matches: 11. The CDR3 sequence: CASSFVKASGVHEQFF. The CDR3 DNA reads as TGTGCCAGCAGCTTCGTAAAGGCTAGCGGGGTCCATGAGCAGTTCTTC.

The CDR3 region is CASSLTPEILSDTQYF. CDR3 sequence (DNA): TGTGCCAGTAGTCTGACACCTGAGATTTTGTCAGATACGCAGTATTTT. The chain is built from TRBV19 and TRBJ2-3; D is undetermined. The germline V gene has CDR1 LNHDA and CDR2 SQIVND (reference sequence). V dropped 5 bases and J dropped 4 bases, with 19 bases sitting between them. The CDR3 runs to 16 residues.

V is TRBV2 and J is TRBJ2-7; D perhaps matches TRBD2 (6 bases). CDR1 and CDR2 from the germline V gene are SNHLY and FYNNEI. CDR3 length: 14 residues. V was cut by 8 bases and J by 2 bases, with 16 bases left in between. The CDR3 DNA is TGTGCCAGCTGCTCGGGGGTCCCAACCTACGAGCAGTACTTC. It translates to CASCSGVPTYEQYF.

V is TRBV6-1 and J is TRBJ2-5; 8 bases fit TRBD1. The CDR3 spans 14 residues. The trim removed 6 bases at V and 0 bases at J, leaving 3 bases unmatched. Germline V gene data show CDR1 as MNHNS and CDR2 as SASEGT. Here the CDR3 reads CASSLTGDQETQYF. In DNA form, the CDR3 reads TGTGCCAGCAGCCTGACAGGGGACCAAGAGACCCAGTACTTC.

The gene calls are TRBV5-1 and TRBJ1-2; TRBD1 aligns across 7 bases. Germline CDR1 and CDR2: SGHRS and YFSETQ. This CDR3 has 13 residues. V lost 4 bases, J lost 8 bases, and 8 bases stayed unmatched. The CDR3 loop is CASSPGAGGGYTF. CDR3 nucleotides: TGCGCCAGCAGCCCCGGGGCAGGGGGAGGCTACACCTTC. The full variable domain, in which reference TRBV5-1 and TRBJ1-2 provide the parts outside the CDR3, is KAGVTQTPRYLIKTRGQQVTLSCSPISGHRSVSWYQQTPGQGLQFLFEYFSETQRNKGNFPGRFSGRQFSNSRSEMNVSTLELGDSALYLCASSPGAGGGYTFGSGTRLTVV.

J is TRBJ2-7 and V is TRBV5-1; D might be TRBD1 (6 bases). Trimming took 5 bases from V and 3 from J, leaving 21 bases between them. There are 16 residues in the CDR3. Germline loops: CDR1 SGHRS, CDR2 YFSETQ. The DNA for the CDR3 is TGCGCCAGCAGTCCTAGTGGTGGACAGCAAGTCTACGAGCAGTACTTC. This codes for CASSPSGGQQVYEQYF.

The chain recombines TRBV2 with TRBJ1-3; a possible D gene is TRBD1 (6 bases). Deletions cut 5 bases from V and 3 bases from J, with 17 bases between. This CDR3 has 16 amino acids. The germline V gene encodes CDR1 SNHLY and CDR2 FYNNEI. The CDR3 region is CASSPRWGGLGNTIYF. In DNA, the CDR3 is TGTGCCAGCAGTCCCAGGTGGGGGGGCCTTGGAAACACCATATATTTT.

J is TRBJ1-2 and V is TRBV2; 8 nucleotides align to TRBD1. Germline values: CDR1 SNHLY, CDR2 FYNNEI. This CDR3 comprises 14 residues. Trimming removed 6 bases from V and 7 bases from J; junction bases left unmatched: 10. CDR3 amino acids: CASSALDRVSGYTF. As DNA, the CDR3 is TGTGCCAGCAGCGCCTTGGACAGGGTATCTGGCTACACCTTC.

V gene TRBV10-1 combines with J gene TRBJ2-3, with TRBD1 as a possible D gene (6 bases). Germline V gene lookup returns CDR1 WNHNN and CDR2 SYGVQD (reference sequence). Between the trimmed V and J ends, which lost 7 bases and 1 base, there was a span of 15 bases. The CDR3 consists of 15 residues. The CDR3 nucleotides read TGCGCCAGCACCAAGGGACAATCCGGCACAGATACGCAGTATTTT. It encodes CASTKGQSGTDTQYF.

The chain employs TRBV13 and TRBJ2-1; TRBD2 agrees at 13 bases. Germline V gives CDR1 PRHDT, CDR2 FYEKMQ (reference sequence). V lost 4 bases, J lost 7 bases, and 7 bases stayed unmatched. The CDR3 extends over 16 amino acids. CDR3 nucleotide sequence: TGTGCCAGCAGCTCGCCGACTAGCGGGGGGCCTAATGAGCAGTTCTTC. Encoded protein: CASSSPTSGGPNEQFF.

CDR3 region: CASSETGASTGELFF. The CDR3 coding sequence is TGTGCCAGCAGTGAGACAGGGGCGAGCACCGGGGAGCTGTTTTTT. V usage is TRBV6-4 and J usage is TRBJ2-2, with 8 bases matching TRBD1. V lost 3 bases and J lost 4; bases outside the gene matches: 4. From germline, CDR1 is MRHNA and CDR2 SNTAGT. This CDR3 comprises 15 residues.

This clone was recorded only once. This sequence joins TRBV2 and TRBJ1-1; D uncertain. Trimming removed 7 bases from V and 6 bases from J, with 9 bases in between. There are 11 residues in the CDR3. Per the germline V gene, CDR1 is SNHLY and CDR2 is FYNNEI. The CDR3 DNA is TGTGCCAGCAAGAGGGATCCTGAAGCTTTCTTT. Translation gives CASKRDPEAFF.

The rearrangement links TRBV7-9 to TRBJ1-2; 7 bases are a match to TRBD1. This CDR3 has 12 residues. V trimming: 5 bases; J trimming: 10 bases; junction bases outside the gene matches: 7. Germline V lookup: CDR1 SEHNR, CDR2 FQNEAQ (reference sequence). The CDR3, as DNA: TGTGCCAGCAGCCTGGACAGGCGGGACTACACCTTC. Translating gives CASSLDRRDYTF.

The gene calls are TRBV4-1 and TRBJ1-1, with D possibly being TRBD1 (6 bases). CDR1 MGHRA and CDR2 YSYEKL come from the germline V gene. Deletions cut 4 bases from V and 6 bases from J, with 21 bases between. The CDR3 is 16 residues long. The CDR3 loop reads CASSPIPSGARAEAFF. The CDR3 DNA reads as TGCGCCAGCAGCCCGATTCCCTCAGGGGCTAGAGCTGAAGCTTTCTTT.

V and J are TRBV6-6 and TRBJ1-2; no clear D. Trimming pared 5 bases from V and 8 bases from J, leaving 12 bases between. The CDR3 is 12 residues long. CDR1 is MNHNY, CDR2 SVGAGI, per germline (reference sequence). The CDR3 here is CASSPFGEGYTF. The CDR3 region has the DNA TGTGCCAGCAGTCCATTTGGGGAGGGCTACACCTTC.

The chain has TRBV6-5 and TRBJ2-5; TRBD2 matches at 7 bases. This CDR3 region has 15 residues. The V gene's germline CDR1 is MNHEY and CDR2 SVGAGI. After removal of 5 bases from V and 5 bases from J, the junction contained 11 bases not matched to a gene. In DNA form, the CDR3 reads TGTGCCAGCAGTCCCGGGCCCGGGGGGAGGGAGACCCAGTACTTC. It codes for CASSPGPGGRETQYF.

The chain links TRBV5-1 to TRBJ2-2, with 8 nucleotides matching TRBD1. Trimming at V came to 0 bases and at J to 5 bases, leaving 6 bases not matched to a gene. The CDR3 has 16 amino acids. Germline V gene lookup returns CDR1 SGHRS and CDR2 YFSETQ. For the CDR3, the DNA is TGCGCCAGCAGCTTGGGCGGGACAGGCTCGACCGGGGAGCTGTTTTTT. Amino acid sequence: CASSLGGTGSTGELFF. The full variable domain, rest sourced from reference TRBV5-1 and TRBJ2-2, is KAGVTQTPRYLIKTRGQQVTLSCSPISGHRSVSWYQQTPGQGLQFLFEYFSETQRNKGNFPGRFSGRQFSNSRSEMNVSTLELGDSALYLCASSLGGTGSTGELFFGEGSRLTVL.

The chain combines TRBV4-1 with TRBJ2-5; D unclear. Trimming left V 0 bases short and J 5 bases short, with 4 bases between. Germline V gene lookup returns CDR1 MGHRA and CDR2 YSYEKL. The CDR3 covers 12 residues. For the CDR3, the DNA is TGCGCCAGCAGCCAAGATCTTGAGACCCAGTACTTC. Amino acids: CASSQDLETQYF.

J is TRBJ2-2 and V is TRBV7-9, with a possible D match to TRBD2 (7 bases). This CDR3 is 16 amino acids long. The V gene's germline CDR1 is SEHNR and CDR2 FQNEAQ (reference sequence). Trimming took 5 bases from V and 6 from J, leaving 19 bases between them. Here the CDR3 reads CASSPSGRGPAGELFF. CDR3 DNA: TGTGCCAGCAGCCCCTCCGGGCGGGGGCCCGCCGGGGAGCTGTTTTTT.

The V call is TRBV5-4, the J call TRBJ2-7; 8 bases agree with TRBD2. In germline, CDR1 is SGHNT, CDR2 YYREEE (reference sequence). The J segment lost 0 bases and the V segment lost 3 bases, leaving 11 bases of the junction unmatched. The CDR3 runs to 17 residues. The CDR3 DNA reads TGTGCCAGCAGCTCGTCCCGGGGGGGCTCAAGCTCCTACGAGCAGTACTTC. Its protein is CASSSSRGGSSSYEQYF.

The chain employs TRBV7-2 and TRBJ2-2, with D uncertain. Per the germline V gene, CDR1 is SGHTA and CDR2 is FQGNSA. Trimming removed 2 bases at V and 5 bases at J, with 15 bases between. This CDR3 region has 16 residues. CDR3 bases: TGTGCCAGCAGCTTACGGGTTACGGGTTGGACCGGGGAGCTGTTTTTT. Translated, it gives CASSLRVTGWTGELFF.

CDR3 sequence: CASSELGHRRYEQYF. The CDR3 coding sequence is TGTGCCAGCAGTGAACTGGGACACCGACGCTACGAGCAGTACTTC. V gene TRBV6-1 combines with J gene TRBJ2-7; perhaps TRBD1 as D (6 bases). Per the germline V gene, CDR1 is MNHNS and CDR2 is SASEGT. This CDR3 comprises 15 residues. The V and J ends lost 2 bases and 3 bases respectively, with 14 bases between them.